The clone carrying this T cell receptor beta chain was counted between two and nine times. The data are from a study of blood T cells in healthy people across ages. CDR1 is DFQATT, CDR2 SNEGSKA, per germline (reference sequence). Trimming took off 3 bases at V and 3 bases at J, with 9 bases between the two ends. The CDR3 contains 13 residues. Alongside a J-beta primer mix, a sample-barcoded 5' primer served in a second PCR lasting about 7 to 12 cycles. TCRdb analysed the 5' RACE reads with MiXCR anew, one entry per CDR3 protein. The table records roughly 1,500,000 distinct CDR3 sequences, 42% of them present only once.

This chain links TRBV20-1 with TRBJ2-1; D gene uncertain. The source is a young woman in good health. The sequenced material came from blood. Written as DNA, the CDR3 is TGCAGTGCTAGGTTTACCAGCTACAATGAGCAGTTCTTC. It encodes CSARFTSYNEQFF.